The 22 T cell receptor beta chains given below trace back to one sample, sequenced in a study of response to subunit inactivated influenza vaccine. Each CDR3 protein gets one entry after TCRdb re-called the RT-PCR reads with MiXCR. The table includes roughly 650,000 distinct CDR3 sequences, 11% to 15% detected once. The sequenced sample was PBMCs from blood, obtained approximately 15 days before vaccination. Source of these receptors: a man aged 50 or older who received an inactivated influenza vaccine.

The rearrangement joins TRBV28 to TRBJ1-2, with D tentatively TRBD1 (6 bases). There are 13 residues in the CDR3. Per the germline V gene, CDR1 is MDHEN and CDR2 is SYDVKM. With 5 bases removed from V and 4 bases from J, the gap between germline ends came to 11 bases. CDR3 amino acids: CASSNGQIYGYTF. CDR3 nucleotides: TGTGCCAGCAGTAACGGACAGATCTATGGCTACACCTTC.

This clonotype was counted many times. CDR3 protein: CSASPSGRAYYNEQFF. The CDR3 DNA sequence: TGCAGTGCTAGTCCTAGCGGGAGGGCCTACTACAATGAGCAGTTCTTC. The V call is TRBV20-1, the J call TRBJ2-1, with TRBD2 matching 12 bases. Trimming took 3 bases from V and 3 from J; bases not matched to a gene: 6. Germline CDR1 DFQATT, CDR2 SNEGSKA (reference sequence). This CDR3 contains 16 residues.

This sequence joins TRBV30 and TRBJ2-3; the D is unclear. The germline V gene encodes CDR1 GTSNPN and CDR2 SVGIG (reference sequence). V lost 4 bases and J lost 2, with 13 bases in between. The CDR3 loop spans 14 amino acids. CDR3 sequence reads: CAWNIGGTTDTQYF. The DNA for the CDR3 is TGTGCCTGGAACATCGGCGGAACCACAGATACGCAGTATTTT.

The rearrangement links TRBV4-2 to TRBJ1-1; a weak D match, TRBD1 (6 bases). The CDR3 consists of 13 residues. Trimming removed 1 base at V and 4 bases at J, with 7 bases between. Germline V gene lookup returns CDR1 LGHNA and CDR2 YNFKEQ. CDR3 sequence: CASSQGTATEAFF. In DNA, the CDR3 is TGTGCCAGCAGCCAAGGGACAGCCACTGAAGCTTTCTTT.

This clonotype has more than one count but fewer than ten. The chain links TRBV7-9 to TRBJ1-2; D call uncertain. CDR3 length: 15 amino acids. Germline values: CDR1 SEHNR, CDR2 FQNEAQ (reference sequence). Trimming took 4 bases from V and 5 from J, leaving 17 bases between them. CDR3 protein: CASSSAGLTGYGYTF. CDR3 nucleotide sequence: TGTGCCAGCAGCTCAGCGGGGTTGACTGGGTATGGCTACACCTTC. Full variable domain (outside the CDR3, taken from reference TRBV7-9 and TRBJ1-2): DTGVSQNPRHKITKRGQNVTFRCDPISEHNRLYWYRQTLGQGPEFLTYFQNEAQLEKSRLLSDRFSAERPKGSFSTLEIQRTEQGDSAMYLCASSSAGLTGYGYTFGSGTRLTVV.

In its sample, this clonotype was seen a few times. CDR3 in amino acids: CASSQDRLYGSNEQFF. The CDR3 DNA reads TGTGCCAGCAGCCAAGATCGGCTCTACGGGAGCAATGAGCAGTTCTTC. The chain uses TRBV3-1 and TRBJ2-1, with D tentatively TRBD2 (6 bases). Germline values: CDR1 LGHDT, CDR2 YNNKEL (reference sequence). CDR3 length: 16 residues. Trimming pared 0 bases from V and 6 bases from J, leaving 15 bases between.

DNA of the CDR3: TGTGCCAACGCCCAGGGGGCGGGCCACACCGGGGAGCTGTTTTTT. This sequence encodes CANAQGAGHTGELFF. The chain carries TRBV7-9 and TRBJ2-2; TRBD1 aligns across 8 bases. The germline V gene has CDR1 SEHNR and CDR2 FQNEAQ (reference sequence). This CDR3 contains 15 residues. V trimming: 10 bases; J trimming: 3 bases; junction bases outside the gene matches: 10. Complete variable domain (other parts from reference TRBV7-9 and TRBJ2-2): DTGVSQNPRHKITKRGQNVTFRCDPISEHNRLYWYRQTLGQGPEFLTYFQNEAQLEKSRLLSDRFSAERPKGSFSTLEIQRTEQGDSAMYLCANAQGAGHTGELFFGEGSRLTVL.

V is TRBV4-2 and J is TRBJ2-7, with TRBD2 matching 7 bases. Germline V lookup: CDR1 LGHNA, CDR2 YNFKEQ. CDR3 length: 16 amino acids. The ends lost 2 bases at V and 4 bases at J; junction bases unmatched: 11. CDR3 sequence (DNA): TGTGCCAGCAGCCAAACCGGACTAGTTCCCTTTTACGAGCAGTACTTC. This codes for CASSQTGLVPFYEQYF.

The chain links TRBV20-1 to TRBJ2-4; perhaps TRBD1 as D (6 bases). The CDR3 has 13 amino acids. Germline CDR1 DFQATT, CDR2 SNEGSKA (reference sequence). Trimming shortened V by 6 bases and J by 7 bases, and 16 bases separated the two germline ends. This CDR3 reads CSASGHGANIQYF. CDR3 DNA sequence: TGCAGTGCCTCGGGACACGGGGCCAACATTCAGTACTTC.

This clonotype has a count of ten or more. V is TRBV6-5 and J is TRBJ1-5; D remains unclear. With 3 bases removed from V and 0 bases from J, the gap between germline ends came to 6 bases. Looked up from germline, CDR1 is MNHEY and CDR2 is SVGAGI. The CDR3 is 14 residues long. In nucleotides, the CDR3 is TGTGCCAGCAGTTATGGTGGTAGCAATCAGCCCCAGCATTTT. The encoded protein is CASSYGGSNQPQHF.

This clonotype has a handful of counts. The CDR3 nucleotides read TGTGCCAGCAGCTCCTGGGACAGAGAAAAACTGTTTTTT. Translated: CASSSWDREKLFF. V gene TRBV11-2 combines with J gene TRBJ1-4; 7 bases are shared with TRBD1. Germline V gives CDR1 SGHAT, CDR2 FQNNGV. The CDR3 is made up of 13 amino acids. Trimming took 4 bases from V and 8 from J; bases not matched to a gene: 4.

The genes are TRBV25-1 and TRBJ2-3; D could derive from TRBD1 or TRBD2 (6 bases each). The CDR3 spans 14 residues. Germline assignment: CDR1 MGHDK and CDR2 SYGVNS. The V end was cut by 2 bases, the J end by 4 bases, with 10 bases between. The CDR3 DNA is TGTGCCAGCAGTGAAACAGGGAGGTCAGATACGCAGTATTTT. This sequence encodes CASSETGRSDTQYF. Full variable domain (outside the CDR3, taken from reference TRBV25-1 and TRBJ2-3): EADIYQTPRYLVIGTGKKITLECSQTMGHDKMYWYQQDPGMELHLIHYSYGVNSTEKGDLSSESTVSRIRTEHFPLTLESARPSHTSQYLCASSETGRSDTQYFGPGTRLTVL.

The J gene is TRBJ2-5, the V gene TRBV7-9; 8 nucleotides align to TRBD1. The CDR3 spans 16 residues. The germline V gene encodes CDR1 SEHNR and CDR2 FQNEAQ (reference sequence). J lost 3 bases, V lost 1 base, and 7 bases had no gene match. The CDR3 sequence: CASSLVWTGTKETQYF. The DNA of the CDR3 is TGTGCCAGCAGCTTAGTCTGGACAGGGACCAAAGAGACCCAGTACTTC.

CDR3 region: CASSLGQTGPNIQYF. The CDR3 region has the DNA TGTGCCAGCAGCTTAGGTCAAACGGGGCCGAACATTCAGTACTTC. The chain links TRBV7-8 to TRBJ2-4; D is tentatively TRBD1 or TRBD2 (5 bases each). Trimming left V 1 base short and J 7 bases short, with 14 bases between. This CDR3 contains 15 residues. Germline V gene sequence: CDR1 SGHVS, CDR2 FQNEAQ. The entire variable domain, with the rest obtained from reference TRBV7-8 and TRBJ2-4, is as follows: GAGVSQSPRYKVAKRGQDVALRCDPISGHVSLFWYQQALGQGPEFLTYFQNEAQLDKSGLPSDRFFAERPEGSVSTLKIQRTQQEDSAVYLCASSLGQTGPNIQYFGAGTRLSVL.

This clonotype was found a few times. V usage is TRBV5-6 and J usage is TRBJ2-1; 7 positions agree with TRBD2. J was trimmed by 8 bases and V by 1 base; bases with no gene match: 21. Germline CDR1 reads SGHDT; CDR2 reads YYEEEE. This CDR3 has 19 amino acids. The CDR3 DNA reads TGTGCCAGCAGCTTGAGCCTTGCGGGAGTCTCTGAAATGGTAGATGAGCAGTTCTTC. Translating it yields CASSLSLAGVSEMVDEQFF.

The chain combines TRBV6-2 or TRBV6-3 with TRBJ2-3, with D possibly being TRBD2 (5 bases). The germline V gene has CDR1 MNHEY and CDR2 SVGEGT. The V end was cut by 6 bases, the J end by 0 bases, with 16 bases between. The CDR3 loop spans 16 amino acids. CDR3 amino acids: CASRPRRVASTDTQYF. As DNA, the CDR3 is TGTGCCAGCAGACCCCGACGGGTAGCGAGCACAGATACGCAGTATTTT.

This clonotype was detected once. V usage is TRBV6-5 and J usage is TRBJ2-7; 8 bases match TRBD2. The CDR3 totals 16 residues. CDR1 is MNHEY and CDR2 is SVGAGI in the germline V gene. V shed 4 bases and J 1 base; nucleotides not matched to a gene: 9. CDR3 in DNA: TGTGCCAGCAGTTCGTCACTAGCGGTTAGGTCCTACGAGCAGTACTTC. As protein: CASSSSLAVRSYEQYF.

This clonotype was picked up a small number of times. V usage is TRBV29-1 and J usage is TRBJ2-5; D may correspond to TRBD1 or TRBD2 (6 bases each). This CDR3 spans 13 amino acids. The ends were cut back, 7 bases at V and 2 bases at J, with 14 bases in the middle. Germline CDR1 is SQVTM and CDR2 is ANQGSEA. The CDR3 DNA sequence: TGCAGCGGGCGGGACAATACGCAAGAGACCCAGTACTTC. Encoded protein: CSGRDNTQETQYF.

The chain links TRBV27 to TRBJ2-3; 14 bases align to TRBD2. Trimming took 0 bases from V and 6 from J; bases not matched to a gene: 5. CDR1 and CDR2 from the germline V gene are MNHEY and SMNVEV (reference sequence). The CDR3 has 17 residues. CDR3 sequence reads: CASSLSRLAGGHDTQYF. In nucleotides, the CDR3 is TGTGCCAGCAGTTTATCCCGACTAGCGGGGGGGCATGATACGCAGTATTTT.

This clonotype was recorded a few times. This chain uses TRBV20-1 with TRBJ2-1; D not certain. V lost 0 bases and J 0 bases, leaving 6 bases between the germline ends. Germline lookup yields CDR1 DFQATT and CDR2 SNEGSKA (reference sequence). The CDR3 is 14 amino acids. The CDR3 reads CSAREGSSYNEQFF. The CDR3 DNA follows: TGCAGTGCTAGAGAAGGTAGCTCCTACAATGAGCAGTTCTTC.

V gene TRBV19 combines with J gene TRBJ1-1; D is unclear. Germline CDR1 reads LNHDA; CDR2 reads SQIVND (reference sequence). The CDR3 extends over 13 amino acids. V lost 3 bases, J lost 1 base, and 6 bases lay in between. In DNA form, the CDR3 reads TGTGCCAGTAGTATGTCATCGAACACTGAAGCTTTCTTT. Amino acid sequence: CASSMSSNTEAFF.

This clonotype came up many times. Here the CDR3 reads CASRPNPGQGNTEAFF. CDR3 nucleotides: TGTGCCAGCAGACCTAACCCGGGACAGGGAAACACTGAAGCTTTCTTT. The chain has TRBV4-2 and TRBJ1-1; TRBD1 agrees at 9 bases. Germline lookup yields CDR1 LGHNA and CDR2 YNFKEQ. Trimming took 6 bases from V and 2 from J; bases not matched to a gene: 10. There are 16 residues in the CDR3.